This note documents a single T cell receptor (beta chain) sequence. Its antigen target is currently unknown. Qualities for individual bases were not recorded, and no much larger clone is one base off. This entry is derived from a study of T cell clonotyping in hematopoietic cell transplantation (TCRdb year 2021). About the full investigation: In the study, some 140 blood samples were gathered from roughly 35 consecutive transplant recipients and their related donors. Recruitment of patients ran from September 2015 to early 2017, and follow-up continued until late 2020 or until death. Overall study outcomes, separate from this receptor: Donor and pretransplant recipient Inverse Simpson Index values predicted broader posttransplant TCR repertoire diversity. After transplant, TCR diversity in recipients dropped, and pathologically expanded clonotypes increased progressively from day 30 to day 180. Sample size was limited, and cells were not sorted, so CD4 and CD8 repertoire contributions could not be separated. Recipient repertoires showed only a small fraction of overlap with donor repertoires, and over 97% appeared de novo at the given depth.

For TCR beta sequencing, blood samples came from the related transplant donors. Using Nuclei Lysis Solution, genomic DNA was extracted from unfractionated peripheral blood mononuclear cells that were either fresh or cryopreserved. V sheds 0 bases and J sheds 8 bases, leaving 15 bases between their ends. The germline V gene yields SGDLS for CDR1 and YYNGEE for CDR2. The CDR3 starts with the cysteine, ends with the phenylalanine, and has 15 residues. The retained sequence is limited to the CDR3, 45 bases, with the frame set at the first base. The immunoSEQ assay, a bias-controlled multiplex PCR with V- and J-specific primers, was used to amplify TCR beta CDR3 regions from genomic DNA. A proprietary barcode and Illumina adapter sequences were added to the CDR3 amplicons in a second PCR step. CDR3 libraries were sequenced on an Illumina MiSeq instrument. In the original analysis: Export and quality control were done with immunoSEQ Analyzer 3.0, while downstream analyses used R Bioconductor and Immunarch. Repertoire metrics were calculated using only productive rearrangements within the normalized downsampled data set. Pathologically expanded clonotypes were defined as those larger than 5 templates in the normalized cohort. The Inverse Simpson Index served as the measure of repertoire diversity. To capture all clonotypes, CMV-specificity analyses were performed on the non-normalized data set. TCRdb obtained this table from immuneACCESS and retained in-frame rearrangements with V and J assigned. These tables miss some clones; where compared with another copy, unresolved V genes account for less than half of the shortfall, and the remainder is unexplained. V, J and clone size are those of that table, while D and trimming were read from the DNA. The sample yields about 69,000 clones; approximately 94% were counted once. Roughly 1.7% of the sample goes to the ten largest clones.

The specimen was peripheral blood mononuclear cells. The sequence is built from TRBV9 and TRBJ1-5; no D gene is confidently identified. The TCR comes from a man in his fifties in good health. Some clones in this sample may be carry-over from other donors' samples. At the DNA level, the sequence is TGTGCCAGCAGCGTAGGGCCATTTACCGGGGAGCCCCAGCATTTT. This sequence encodes CASSVGPFTGEPQHF.